This TCR beta chain was sequenced in a study of blood T cell repertoires in COVID-19. Study-wide background: Sample material is recorded as cDNA or gDNA derived from T cells, B-cell-depleted T cells, or PBMCs.

Germline-derived CDR1 and CDR2 are MNHEY and SVGAGI. This CDR3 is 14 amino acids long. Between the trimmed V and J ends, which lost 6 bases and 0 bases, there was a span of 12 bases. Data came from immunoSEQ multiplex PCR; TCRdb stores just in-frame clones and leaves some out. The data show around 250,000 clones, 80% to 85% seen once. The sequenced sample was peripheral blood. The chain carries TRBV6-5 and TRBJ2-7; tentative D call: TRBD1 (5 bases). The receptor was derived from a woman aged 18-29 years with acute or convalescent COVID-19. The CDR3 DNA reads as TGTGCCAGCAGCTCCAGGGCTTCCTCCTACGAGCAGTACTTC. Translation: CASSSRASSYEQYF.